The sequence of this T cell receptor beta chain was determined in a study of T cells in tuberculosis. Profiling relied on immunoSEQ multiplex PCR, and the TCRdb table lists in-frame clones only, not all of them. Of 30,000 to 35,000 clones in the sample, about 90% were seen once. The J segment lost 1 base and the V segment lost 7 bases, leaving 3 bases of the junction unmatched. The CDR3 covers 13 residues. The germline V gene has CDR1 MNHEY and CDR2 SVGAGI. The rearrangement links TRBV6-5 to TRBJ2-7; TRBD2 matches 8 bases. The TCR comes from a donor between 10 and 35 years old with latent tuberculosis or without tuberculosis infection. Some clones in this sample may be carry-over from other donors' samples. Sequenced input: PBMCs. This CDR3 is CASKAGGSYEQYF. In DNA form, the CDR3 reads TGTGCCAGCAAGGCGGGAGGTTCCTACGAGCAGTACTTC.